These 3 T cell receptor beta chains came from one sample sequenced in a study of naive CD8 T cells in extremely preterm neonates. Clones were read by immunoSEQ multiplex PCR, and TCRdb kept only the in-frame ones, dropping some. The repertoire has about 7,000 clones, roughly 98% of them found once; the top ten carry over 0.3%. The sequenced material came from naive CD8+ T cells from blood. Receptors originate from a human donor in good health.

This chain joins TRBV30 and TRBJ1-1; D is perhaps TRBD1 (5 bases). Between the trimmed V and J ends, which lost 4 bases and 3 bases, there was a span of 12 bases. The CDR3 totals 13 residues. Germline values: CDR1 GTSNPN, CDR2 SVGIG (reference sequence). Here the CDR3 reads CAWMGRGDTEAFF. In nucleotides, the CDR3 is TGTGCCTGGATGGGACGGGGGGACACTGAAGCTTTCTTT.

This sequence joins TRBV7-6 and TRBJ2-2; the match to TRBD2 covers 7 bases. The CDR3 is 21 amino acids. Germline values: CDR1 SGHVS, CDR2 FNYEAQ. With 3 bases clipped from V and 4 bases from J, the junction kept 23 bases outside the gene matches. The CDR3 reads CASSLATGGISPRESTGELFF. In DNA, the CDR3 is TGTGCCAGCAGCTTGGCCACGGGGGGAATTAGCCCTCGGGAGAGCACCGGGGAGCTGTTTTTT.

This chain uses TRBV9 with TRBJ2-6; the D is unclear. The ends were cut back, 4 bases at V and 0 bases at J, with 11 bases in the middle. Germline V gives CDR1 SGDLS, CDR2 YYNGEE. The CDR3 spans 16 residues. CDR3 DNA: TGTGCCAGCAGCCCCCCCCTAACCTCTGGGGCCAACGTCCTGACTTTC. Amino acid sequence: CASSPPLTSGANVLTF.